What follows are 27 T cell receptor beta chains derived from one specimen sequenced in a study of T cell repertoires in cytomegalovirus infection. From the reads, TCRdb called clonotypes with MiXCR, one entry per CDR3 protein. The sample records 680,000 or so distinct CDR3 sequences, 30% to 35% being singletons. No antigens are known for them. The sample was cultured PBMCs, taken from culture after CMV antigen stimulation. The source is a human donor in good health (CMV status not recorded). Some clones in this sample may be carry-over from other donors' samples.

CDR3 DNA: TGTGCCAGCAGCTTCGCCGACAGGGCTCAGGGCAATGAGCAGTTCTTC. Encoded protein: CASSFADRAQGNEQFF. The chain employs TRBV12-3 or TRBV12-4 and TRBJ2-1, with 7 bases identical to TRBD1. This CDR3 comprises 16 residues. Losses at the gene ends were 6 bases for V and 6 bases for J; bases not matched to a gene: 14.

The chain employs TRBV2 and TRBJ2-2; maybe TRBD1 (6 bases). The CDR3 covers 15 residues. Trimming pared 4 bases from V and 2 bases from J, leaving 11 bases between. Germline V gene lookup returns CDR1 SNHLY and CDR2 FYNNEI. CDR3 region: CASSAGQTNTGELFF. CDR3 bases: TGTGCCAGCAGTGCGGGACAAACAAACACCGGGGAGCTGTTTTTT.

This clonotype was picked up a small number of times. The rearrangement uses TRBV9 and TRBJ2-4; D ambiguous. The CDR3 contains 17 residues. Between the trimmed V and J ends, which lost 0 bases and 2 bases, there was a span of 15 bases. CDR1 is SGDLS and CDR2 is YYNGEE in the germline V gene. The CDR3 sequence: CASSVVGTGGPKNIQYF. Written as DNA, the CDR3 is TGTGCCAGCAGCGTAGTGGGTACTGGTGGTCCCAAAAACATTCAGTACTTC.

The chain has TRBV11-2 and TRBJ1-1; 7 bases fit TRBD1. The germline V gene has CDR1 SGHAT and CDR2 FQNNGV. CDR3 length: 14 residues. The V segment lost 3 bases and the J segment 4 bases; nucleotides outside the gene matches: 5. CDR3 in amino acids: CASSFVGGFTEAFF. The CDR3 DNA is TGTGCCAGCAGCTTCGTAGGGGGCTTCACTGAAGCTTTCTTT.

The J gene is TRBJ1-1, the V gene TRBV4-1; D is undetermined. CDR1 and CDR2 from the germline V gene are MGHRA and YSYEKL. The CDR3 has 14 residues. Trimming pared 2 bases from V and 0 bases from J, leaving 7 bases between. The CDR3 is CASSQLGVNTEAFF. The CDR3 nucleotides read TGCGCCAGCAGCCAACTTGGAGTGAACACTGAAGCTTTCTTT.

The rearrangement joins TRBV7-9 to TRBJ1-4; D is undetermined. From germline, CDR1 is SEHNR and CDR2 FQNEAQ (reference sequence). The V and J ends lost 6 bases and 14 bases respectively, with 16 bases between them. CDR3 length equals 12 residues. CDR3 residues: CASSVDRGELFF. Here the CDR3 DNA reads TGTGCCAGCAGTGTTGACCGGGGAGAGCTGTTTTTT.

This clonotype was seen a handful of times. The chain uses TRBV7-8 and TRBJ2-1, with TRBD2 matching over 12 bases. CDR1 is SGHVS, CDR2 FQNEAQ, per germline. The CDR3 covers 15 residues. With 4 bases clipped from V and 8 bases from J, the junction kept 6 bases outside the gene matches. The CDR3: CASSSSGGARDEQFF. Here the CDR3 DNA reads TGTGCCAGCAGCTCTAGCGGGGGGGCCCGAGATGAGCAGTTCTTC.

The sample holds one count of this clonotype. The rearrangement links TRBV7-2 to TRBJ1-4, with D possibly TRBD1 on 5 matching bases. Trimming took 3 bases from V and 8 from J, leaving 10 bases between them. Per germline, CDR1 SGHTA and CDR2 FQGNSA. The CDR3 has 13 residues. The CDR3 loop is CASSLRTTEKLFF. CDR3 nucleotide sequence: TGTGCCAGCAGCTTGAGGACAACCGAAAAACTGTTTTTT.

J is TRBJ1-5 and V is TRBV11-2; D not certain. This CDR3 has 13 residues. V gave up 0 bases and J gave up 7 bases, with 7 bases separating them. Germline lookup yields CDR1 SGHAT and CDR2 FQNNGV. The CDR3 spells CASSLEDDQPQHF. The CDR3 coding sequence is TGTGCCAGCAGCTTAGAGGACGACCAGCCCCAGCATTTT. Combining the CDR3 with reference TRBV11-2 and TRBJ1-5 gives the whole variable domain EAGVAQSPRYKIIEKRQSVAFWCNPISGHATLYWYQQILGQGPKLLIQFQNNGVVDDSQLPKDRFSAERLKGVDSTLKIQPAKLEDSAVYLCASSLEDDQPQHFGDGTRLSIL.

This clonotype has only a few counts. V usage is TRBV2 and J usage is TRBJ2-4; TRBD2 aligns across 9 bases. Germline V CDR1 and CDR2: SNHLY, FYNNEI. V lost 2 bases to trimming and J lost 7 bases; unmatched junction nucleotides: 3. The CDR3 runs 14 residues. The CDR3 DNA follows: TGTGCCAGCAGTGAATGGCGGGGGGGGAACATTCAGTACTTC. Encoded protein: CASSEWRGGNIQYF.

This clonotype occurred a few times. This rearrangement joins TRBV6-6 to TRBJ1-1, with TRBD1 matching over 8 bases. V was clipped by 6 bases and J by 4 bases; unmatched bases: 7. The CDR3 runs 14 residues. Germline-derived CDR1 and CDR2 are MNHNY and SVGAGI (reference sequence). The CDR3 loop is CASSQGAPGTEAFF. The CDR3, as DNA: TGTGCCAGCAGCCAGGGGGCCCCGGGCACTGAAGCTTTCTTT.

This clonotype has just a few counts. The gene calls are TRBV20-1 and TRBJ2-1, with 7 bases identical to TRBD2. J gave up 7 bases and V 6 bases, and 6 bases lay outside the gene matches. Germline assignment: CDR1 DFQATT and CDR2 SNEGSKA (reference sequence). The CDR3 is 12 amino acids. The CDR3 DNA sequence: TGCAGTGCCATCGGGAGGTTTAATGAGCAGTTCTTC. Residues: CSAIGRFNEQFF.

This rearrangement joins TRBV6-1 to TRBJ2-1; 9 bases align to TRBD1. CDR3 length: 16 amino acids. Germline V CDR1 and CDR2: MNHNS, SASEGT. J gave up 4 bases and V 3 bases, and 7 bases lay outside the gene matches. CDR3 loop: CASSDRTGTGYNEQFF. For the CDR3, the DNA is TGTGCCAGCAGTGATCGTACCGGGACAGGGTACAATGAGCAGTTCTTC.

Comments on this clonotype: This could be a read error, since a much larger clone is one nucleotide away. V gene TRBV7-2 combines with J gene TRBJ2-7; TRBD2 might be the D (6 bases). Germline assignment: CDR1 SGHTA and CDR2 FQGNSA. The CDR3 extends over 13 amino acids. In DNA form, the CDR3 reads TGTGCCAGCAGCCGCGAGGAGGGGACCGAGCAGTCCTTC. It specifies CASSREEGTEQSF.

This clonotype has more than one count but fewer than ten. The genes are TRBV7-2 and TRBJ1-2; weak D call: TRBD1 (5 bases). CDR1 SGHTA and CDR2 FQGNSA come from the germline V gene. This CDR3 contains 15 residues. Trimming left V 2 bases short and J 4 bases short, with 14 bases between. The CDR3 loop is CASSLRQLYSYGYTF. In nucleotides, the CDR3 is TGTGCCAGCAGCTTAAGACAGCTCTATAGCTATGGCTACACCTTC.

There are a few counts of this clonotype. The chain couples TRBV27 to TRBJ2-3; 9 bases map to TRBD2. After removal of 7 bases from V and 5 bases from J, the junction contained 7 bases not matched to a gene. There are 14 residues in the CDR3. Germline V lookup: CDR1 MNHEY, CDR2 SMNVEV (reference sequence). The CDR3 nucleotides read TGTGCCAGCACTAGGCGGGGGGGCGGAGATACGCAGTATTTT. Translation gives CASTRRGGGDTQYF.

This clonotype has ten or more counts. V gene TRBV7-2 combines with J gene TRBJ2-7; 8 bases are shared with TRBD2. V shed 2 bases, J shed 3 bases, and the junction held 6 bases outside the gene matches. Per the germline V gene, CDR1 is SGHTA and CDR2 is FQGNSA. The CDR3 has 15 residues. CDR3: CASSLISGSFYEQYF. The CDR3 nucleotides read TGTGCCAGCAGCTTAATCAGCGGGAGTTTCTACGAGCAGTACTTC.

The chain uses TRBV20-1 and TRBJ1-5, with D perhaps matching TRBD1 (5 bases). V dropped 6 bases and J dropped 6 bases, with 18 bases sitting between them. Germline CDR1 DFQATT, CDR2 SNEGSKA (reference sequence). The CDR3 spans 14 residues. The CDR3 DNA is TGCAGTGCGGGGGGGGTGACAAACGGTCAGCCCCAGCATTTT. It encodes CSAGGVTNGQPQHF.

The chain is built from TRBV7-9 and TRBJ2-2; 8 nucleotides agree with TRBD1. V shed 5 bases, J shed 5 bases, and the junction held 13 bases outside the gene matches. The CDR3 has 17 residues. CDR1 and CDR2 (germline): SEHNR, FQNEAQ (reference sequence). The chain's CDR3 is CASSPRTGILPTGELFF. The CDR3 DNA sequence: TGTGCCAGCAGCCCAAGGACAGGGATTCTTCCGACCGGGGAGCTGTTTTTT.

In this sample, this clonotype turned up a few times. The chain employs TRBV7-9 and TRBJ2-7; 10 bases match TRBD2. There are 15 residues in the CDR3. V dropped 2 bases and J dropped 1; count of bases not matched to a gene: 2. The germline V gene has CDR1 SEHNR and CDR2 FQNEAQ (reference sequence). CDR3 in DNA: TGTGCCAGCAGCTTAACTAGCGGGACGTCCTACGAGCAGTACTTC. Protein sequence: CASSLTSGTSYEQYF.

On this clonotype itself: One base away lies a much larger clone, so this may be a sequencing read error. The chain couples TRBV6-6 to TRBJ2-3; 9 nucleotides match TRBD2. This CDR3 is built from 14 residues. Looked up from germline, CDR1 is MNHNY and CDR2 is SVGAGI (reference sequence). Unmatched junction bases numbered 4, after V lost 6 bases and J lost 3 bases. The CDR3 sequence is CASSISGSTDTQYF. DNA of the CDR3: TGTGCCAGCAGCATTAGCGGGAGTACAGATACGCAGTATTTT.

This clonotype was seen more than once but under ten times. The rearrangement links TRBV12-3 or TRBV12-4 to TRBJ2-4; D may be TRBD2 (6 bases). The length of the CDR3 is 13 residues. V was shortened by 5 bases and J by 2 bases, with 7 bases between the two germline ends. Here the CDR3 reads CASSGGSKNIQYF. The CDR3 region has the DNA TGTGCCAGCAGTGGGGGGTCCAAAAACATTCAGTACTTC.

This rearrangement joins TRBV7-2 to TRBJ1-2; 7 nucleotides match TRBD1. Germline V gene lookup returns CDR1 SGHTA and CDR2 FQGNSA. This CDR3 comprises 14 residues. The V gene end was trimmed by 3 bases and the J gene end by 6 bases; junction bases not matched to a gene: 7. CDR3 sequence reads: CASSFATGVDGYTF. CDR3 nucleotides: TGTGCCAGCAGCTTTGCCACAGGGGTCGATGGCTACACCTTC.

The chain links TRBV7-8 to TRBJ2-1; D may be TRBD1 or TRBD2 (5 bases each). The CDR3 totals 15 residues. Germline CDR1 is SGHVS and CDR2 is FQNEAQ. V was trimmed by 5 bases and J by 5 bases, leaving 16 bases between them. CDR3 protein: CASSPKPGRHNEQFF. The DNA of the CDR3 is TGTGCCAGCAGCCCCAAACCGGGACGACACAATGAGCAGTTCTTC.

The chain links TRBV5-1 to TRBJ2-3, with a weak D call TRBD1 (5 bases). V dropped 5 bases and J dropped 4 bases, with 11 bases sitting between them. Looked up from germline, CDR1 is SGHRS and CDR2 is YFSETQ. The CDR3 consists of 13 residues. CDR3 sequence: CASRDIGPDTQYF. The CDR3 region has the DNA TGCGCCAGCAGGGACATCGGTCCAGATACGCAGTATTTT.

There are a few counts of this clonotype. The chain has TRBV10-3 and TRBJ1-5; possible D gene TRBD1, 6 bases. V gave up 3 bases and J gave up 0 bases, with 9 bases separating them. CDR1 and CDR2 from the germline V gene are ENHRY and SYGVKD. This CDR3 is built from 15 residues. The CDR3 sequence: CAISEEGDSNQPQHF. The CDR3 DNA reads TGTGCCATCAGTGAAGAGGGGGATAGCAATCAGCCCCAGCATTTT.

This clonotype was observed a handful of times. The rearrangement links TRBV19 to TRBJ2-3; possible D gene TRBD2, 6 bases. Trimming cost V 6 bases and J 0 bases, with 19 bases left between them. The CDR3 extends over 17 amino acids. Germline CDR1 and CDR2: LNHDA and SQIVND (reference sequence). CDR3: CASSAGLSRISTDTQYF. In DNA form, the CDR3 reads TGTGCCAGTAGCGCCGGACTATCCCGTATCAGCACAGATACGCAGTATTTT.